One sample yielded the 23 T cell receptor beta chains listed below, sequenced in a study of blood T cell repertoires in COVID-19. The protocol was immunoSEQ multiplex PCR, while the TCRdb copy is restricted to in-frame clones and leaves out a portion. The sample yields approximately 110,000 clones, around 76% seen once. Input material: peripheral blood. The receptors stem from a woman in her seventies with acute or convalescent COVID-19.

The chain carries TRBV27 and TRBJ1-5, with TRBD1 as a possible D gene (5 bases). The CDR3 spans 16 residues. Germline CDR1 is MNHEY and CDR2 is SMNVEV (reference sequence). Trimming removed 0 bases at V and 6 bases at J, with 15 bases between. As DNA, the CDR3 is TGTGCCAGCAGTTTATCGGGGCAGGGCTTAGTTCAGCCCCAGCATTTT. Its translation: CASSLSGQGLVQPQHF.

This clone was observed a few times. Other nucleotide sequences from this sample produce the same CDR3. V is TRBV15 and J is TRBJ1-6; D uncertain. Germline lookup yields CDR1 LNHNV and CDR2 YYDKDF (reference sequence). The V gene lost 0 bases and the J gene lost 7 bases, with 7 bases spanning the gap. CDR3 length equals 14 residues. For the CDR3, the DNA is TGTGCCACCAGCAGAGATCCGGGAAATTCACCCCTCCACTTT. Translating it yields CATSRDPGNSPLHF.

J is TRBJ1-6 and V is TRBV18; tentatively, D is TRBD1 (6 bases). V was clipped by 5 bases and J by 6 bases, with 14 bases between them. The V gene's germline CDR1 is KGHSH and CDR2 LQKENI. This CDR3 has 15 residues. CDR3 bases: TGTGCCAGCTCAACAAGACAGGACCTTAATTCACCCCTCCACTTT. Encoded protein: CASSTRQDLNSPLHF. The full variable domain, rest sourced from reference TRBV18 and TRBJ1-6, is NAGVMQNPRHLVRRRGQEARLRCSPMKGHSHVYWYRQLPEEGLKFMVYLQKENIIDESGMPKERFSAEFPKEGPSILRIQQVVRGDSAAYFCASSTRQDLNSPLHFGNGTRLTVT.

The chain uses TRBV6-1 and TRBJ2-7; TRBD2 might be the D (6 bases). Trimming cost V 4 bases and J 1 base, with 23 bases left between them. CDR3 length: 18 residues. Germline lookup yields CDR1 MNHNS and CDR2 SASEGT. The CDR3 is CASSGPNLRASGSYEQYF. In DNA, the CDR3 is TGTGCCAGCAGTGGTCCGAATCTGAGGGCCAGCGGGTCCTACGAGCAGTACTTC.

This clone was picked up a small number of times. This chain uses TRBV10-2 with TRBJ2-7; the match to TRBD1 covers 7 bases. J lost 4 bases, V lost 6 bases, and 15 bases had no gene match. Germline-derived CDR1 and CDR2 are WSHSY and SAAADI. The CDR3 consists of 16 residues. CDR3 region: CASRDPGQQSGYEQYF. CDR3 nucleotide sequence: TGCGCCAGCAGAGACCCGGGACAGCAATCCGGATACGAGCAGTACTTC.

The V gene is TRBV28, the J gene TRBJ2-2; D gene uncertain. The CDR3 is 13 residues long. Germline lookup yields CDR1 MDHEN and CDR2 SYDVKM. V was shortened by 2 bases and J by 7 bases, with 8 bases between the two germline ends. The CDR3 loop reads CASSLEVGGELFF. The DNA for the CDR3 is TGTGCCAGCAGTTTAGAGGTGGGCGGGGAGCTGTTTTTT.

The J gene is TRBJ1-2, the V gene TRBV2; 7 bases match TRBD1. The ends lost 5 bases at V and 2 bases at J; junction bases unmatched: 5. The V gene's germline CDR1 is SNHLY and CDR2 FYNNEI. CDR3 length equals 14 residues. The CDR3 bases are TGTGCCAGCAGTCGGGACAGCTCAAACTATGGCTACACCTTC. It codes for CASSRDSSNYGYTF.

In regard to this clone: Other DNA sequences in the sample encode the same CDR3. In nucleotides, the CDR3 is TGTGCCAGCTCACCTCAGGGGGCCTACGAGCAGTACTTC. This encodes CASSPQGAYEQYF. This chain connects TRBV18 to TRBJ2-7; 7 nucleotides agree with TRBD1. V dropped 3 bases and J dropped 2; count of bases not matched to a gene: 1. This CDR3 region has 13 residues. Looked up from germline, CDR1 is KGHSH and CDR2 is LQKENI.

This rearrangement joins TRBV7-2 to TRBJ2-7; the D gene is possibly TRBD2 (5 bases). This CDR3 spans 15 amino acids. Germline V CDR1 and CDR2: SGHTA, FQGNSA. Trimming shortened V by 5 bases and J by 6 bases, and 20 bases separated the two germline ends. The CDR3 nucleotides read TGTGCCAGCAGCGCCTTTGGAGGTCAGTCCCCCGAGCAGTACTTC. Translating it yields CASSAFGGQSPEQYF.

The rearrangement uses TRBV11-2 and TRBJ2-2; TRBD2 matches at 9 bases. The junction had 8 bases not matched to a gene; V was cut back by 5 bases and J by 1 base. The germline gives CDR1 SGHAT, CDR2 FQNNGV. The CDR3 spans 17 residues. The CDR3 spells CASSNRTSGLNTGELFF. For the CDR3, the DNA is TGTGCCAGCAGCAATCGCACTAGCGGGCTGAACACCGGGGAGCTGTTTTTT.

The chain uses TRBV5-6 and TRBJ2-1; D remains unclear. V was shortened by 4 bases and J by 0 bases, with 14 bases between the two germline ends. The germline V gene encodes CDR1 SGHDT and CDR2 YYEEEE. The CDR3 spans 16 residues. The CDR3 nucleotides read TGTGCCAGCAGCCCGGTGGGCATGAGCTCCTACAATGAGCAGTTCTTC. This sequence encodes CASSPVGMSSYNEQFF.

The genes are TRBV23-1 and TRBJ2-1, with D perhaps matching TRBD1 (6 bases). TRBV23-1 is an open reading frame, and its role is uncertain. The V gene lost 4 bases and the J gene lost 1 base, with 17 bases spanning the gap. This CDR3 contains 17 residues. CDR3 in amino acids: CASSPSGQGPSYNEQFF. CDR3 nucleotide sequence: TGCGCCAGCAGTCCATCCGGGCAGGGGCCATCCTACAATGAGCAGTTCTTC.

V is TRBV11-3 and J is TRBJ2-1; perhaps TRBD1 as D (6 bases). V gave up 3 bases and J gave up 9 bases, with 15 bases separating them. The CDR3 spans 14 residues. Germline V lookup: CDR1 SGHNT, CDR2 YENEEA. CDR3 DNA: TGTGCCAGCAGCTTCGCAGGGGTGTCTGGTGAGCAGTTCTTC. As protein: CASSFAGVSGEQFF.

The chain combines TRBV6-5 with TRBJ2-7, with D tentatively TRBD2 (6 bases). CDR3 length: 14 amino acids. The V and J ends lost 3 bases and 5 bases respectively, with 14 bases between them. Germline CDR1 and CDR2: MNHEY and SVGAGI. DNA of the CDR3: TGTGCCAGCAGTTATTGGGGGACTGACCACGAGCAGTACTTC. Its protein is CASSYWGTDHEQYF.

This chain links TRBV28 with TRBJ1-2, with 7 bases lining up with TRBD1. The J segment lost 6 bases and the V segment lost 1 base, leaving 17 bases of the junction unmatched. Germline V gene lookup returns CDR1 MDHEN and CDR2 SYDVKM. The CDR3 has 18 residues. CDR3 in amino acids: CASSLFTPRTGVKDGYTF. CDR3 in DNA: TGTGCCAGCAGTTTATTTACGCCGCGGACAGGAGTTAAAGATGGCTACACCTTC.

The rearrangement links TRBV14 to TRBJ1-2; possible D gene TRBD1, 6 bases. V dropped 0 bases and J dropped 4 bases, with 6 bases sitting between them. Germline CDR1 reads SGHDN; CDR2 reads FVKESK. This CDR3 contains 13 residues. This CDR3 is CASSQDRGYGYTF. CDR3 sequence (DNA): TGTGCCAGCAGCCAAGACAGGGGCTATGGCTACACCTTC.

This sequence joins TRBV5-4 and TRBJ2-3, with TRBD1 matching 11 bases. V lost 6 bases and J lost 4; bases outside the gene matches: 16. The CDR3 runs 18 residues. The V gene's germline CDR1 is SGHNT and CDR2 YYREEE (reference sequence). CDR3 protein: CASNQGQGAHRGADTQYF. DNA of the CDR3: TGTGCCAGCAACCAAGGACAGGGGGCTCATAGAGGGGCAGATACGCAGTATTTT.

The chain combines TRBV5-1 with TRBJ2-7; TRBD1 agrees at 10 bases. CDR3 length: 14 residues. The trim removed 4 bases at V and 3 bases at J, leaving 4 bases unmatched. Per germline, CDR1 SGHRS and CDR2 YFSETQ. CDR3 amino acids: CASSAGQGYYEQYF. CDR3 coding DNA: TGCGCCAGCAGCGCGGGACAGGGGTACTACGAGCAGTACTTC.

The gene calls are TRBV18 and TRBJ1-1, with TRBD1 as a possible D gene (5 bases). CDR3 length: 14 residues. Germline V gives CDR1 KGHSH, CDR2 LQKENI. The V gene lost 3 bases and the J gene lost 11 bases, with 19 bases spanning the gap. The CDR3 DNA reads TGTGCCAGCTCACCCGTCGGGCAGGGTGAAAATGCTTTCTTT. Amino acids: CASSPVGQGENAFF.

In its sample, this clone was seen a few times. V is TRBV11-2 and J is TRBJ2-5, with 7 bases that match TRBD1. J was trimmed by 0 bases and V by 3 bases; bases with no gene match: 4. CDR1 and CDR2 (germline): SGHAT, FQNNGV. The CDR3 is made up of 15 amino acids. The CDR3 reads CASSLGTVYQETQYF. CDR3 nucleotide sequence: TGTGCCAGCAGCTTGGGGACAGTTTACCAAGAGACCCAGTACTTC.

This clone was observed a few times. The chain couples TRBV19 to TRBJ2-3, with 12 bases lining up with TRBD2. The germline gives CDR1 LNHDA, CDR2 SQIVND (reference sequence). The J segment lost 6 bases and the V segment lost 2 bases, leaving 9 bases of the junction unmatched. This CDR3 contains 17 residues. The CDR3 nucleotides read TGTGCCAGTAGTATATCTGGGCTAGCGGGGGGGCGCGATACGCAGTATTTT. Translated: CASSISGLAGGRDTQYF.

J is TRBJ2-5 and V is TRBV6-2 or TRBV6-3; D is undetermined. V gave up 2 bases and J gave up 5 bases, with 18 bases separating them. CDR3 length: 16 residues. Germline assignment: CDR1 MNHEY and CDR2 SVGEGT. DNA of the CDR3: TGTGCCAGCAGTTACCCCCCAGCACGCCCGAGGGAGACCCAGTACTTC. Translation gives CASSYPPARPRETQYF.

This chain connects TRBV11-2 to TRBJ2-7; D gene uncertain. V dropped 2 bases and J dropped 3 bases, with 11 bases sitting between them. The CDR3 loop spans 14 amino acids. Per the germline V gene, CDR1 is SGHAT and CDR2 is FQNNGV. CDR3 coding DNA: TGTGCCAGCAGCTTATCCCAGGCGAACTACGAGCAGTACTTC. This encodes CASSLSQANYEQYF.